A selection of T cell receptor beta chains follows, all from one sample in a study of blood T cell repertoires in COVID-19. Clones were read by immunoSEQ multiplex PCR, and TCRdb kept only the in-frame ones, dropping some. There are some 200,000 clones in the sample; nearly 90% occur only once, and about 12% lies in the top ten. Source material: peripheral blood. All receptors derive from a woman between 18 and 30 years old who had recovered from COVID-19. Both conserved end residues are part of each CDR3. A D gene is named only where the DNA matches it firmly. Rows give clone size only sometimes, using once, few, many, or a class for an expanded clone.

>TRBJ2-7|TRBV6-2/TRBV6-3|TRBD2|-
TGTGCCAGCAGTAACGTGACTAGCGGGCTTTCCTACGAGCAGTACTTC
CASSNVTSGLSYEQYF
>TRBJ2-2|TRBV6-1|-|-
TGTGCCAGCAGTGAAAGCGCCGGGGAGCTGTTTTTT
CASSESAGELFF
>TRBJ1-6|TRBV6-1|TRBD1|-
TGTGCCAGCAGTGAAGGACAGGGGCAAGCGTCACCCCTCCACTTT
CASSEGQGQASPLHF
>TRBJ1-3|TRBV7-2|-|-
TGTGCCAGCAGCGAAGACAGGCACTCTGGAAACACCATATATTTT
CASSEDRHSGNTIYF
>TRBJ1-2|TRBV13|-|once
TGTGCCAGCAGCTTCGGACGTCAGGGGCAAATAGATGGCTACACCTTC
CASSFGRQGQIDGYTF
>TRBJ1-1|TRBV7-3|-|-
TGTGCCAGCAGCCTACTAAACAGGGACGTGGACACTGAAGCTTTCTTT
CASSLLNRDVDTEAFF
>TRBJ2-7|TRBV5-3|TRBD1|-
TGTGCCAGAAGCTTGGAGGGACAGGGTGACTACGAGCAGTACTTC
CARSLEGQGDYEQYF
>TRBJ2-3|TRBV3-1/TRBV3-2|-|-
TGTGCCAGCAGACCGGGACTCCACGGCCTAACAGATACGCAGTATTTT
CASRPGLHGLTDTQYF
>TRBJ2-7|TRBV19|-|once
TGTGCCAGTAGTATAACAGCCACCTACGAGCAGTACTTC
CASSITATYEQYF
>TRBJ2-5|TRBV5-6|TRBD1|-
TGTGCCAGCAGCCCCACGACAGGGATAAGGGAGACCCAGTACTTC
CASSPTTGIRETQYF
>TRBJ1-2|TRBV7-8|-|-
TGTGCCAGCAGCTTAGAGGGTCGGGGGGGAGGTAACTATGGCTACACCTTC
CASSLEGRGGGNYGYTF
>TRBJ1-2|TRBV6-5|-|-
TGTGCCAGCCTTTTCTATGGCTACACCTTC
CASLFYGYTF
>TRBJ2-7|TRBV3-1/TRBV3-2|TRBD1|-
TGTGCCAGCAGCTCGGGACAGGGGGGACTGACCTCCTACGAGCAGTACTTC
CASSSGQGGLTSYEQYF
>TRBJ2-2|TRBV19|TRBD1|-
TGTGCCAGTAGTATAGACGGACAGGGAGCGAACACCGGGGAGCTGTTTTTT
CASSIDGQGANTGELFF
>TRBJ2-7|TRBV4-1|-|once
TGCGCCAGCAGAGGAGACAGTGGATCATACGAGCAGTACTTC
CASRGDSGSYEQYF
>TRBJ1-2|TRBV5-4|-|-
TGTGCCAGCAGCTTGATCGGGGGGCCTGGGGGCTACACCTTC
CASSLIGGPGGYTF
>TRBJ2-1|TRBV19|-|-
TGTGCCACTCTAGCGAGAGAGCAGTTCTTC
CATLAREQFF
>TRBJ1-3|TRBV7-9|-|-
TGTGCCAGCAGCTTAGTAGCGGGGGCGCGAGGAAACACCATATATTTT
CASSLVAGARGNTIYF
>TRBJ2-2|TRBV5-4|TRBD1|-
TGTGCCAGCAGCTTAGTCCGGACAGGGGTCACCGGGGAGCTGTTTTTT
CASSLVRTGVTGELFF
>TRBJ2-6|TRBV30|-|-
TGTGCCTGGAGTGTCGGCAGAACTAACTCTGGGGCCAACGTCCTGACTTTC
CAWSVGRTNSGANVLTF
>TRBJ1-5|TRBV24-1|TRBD1|-
TGTGCCACCAGTGAAGAGAGGACAGGGGGCGATCAGCCCCAGCATTTT
CATSEERTGGDQPQHF
>TRBJ2-3|TRBV5-6|-|-
TGTGCCAGCAGCGACATAATTCTCACAGATACGCAGTATTTT
CASSDIILTDTQYF
>TRBJ2-7|TRBV7-2|TRBD2|-
TGTGCCAGCAGCTTAGCTTCGGGAGGGCCCTTGTACGAGCAGTACTTC
CASSLASGGPLYEQYF
>TRBJ2-2|TRBV19|-|-
TGTGCCAGTAGCACCCGAACCCGGTCCAACACCGGGGAGCTGTTTTTT
CASSTRTRSNTGELFF